This T cell receptor (beta chain) was identified in a study of blood T cell repertoires in COVID-19. Study-wide context: Donors in the United States, Italy and Spain gave samples during acute or convalescent COVID-19.

Per the original methods: How many nucleated cells were present was estimated from reference gene primer amplification. TCRdb keeps only in-frame clones here, not all; method: immunoSEQ multiplex PCR. V, J and clone size are those of that table, while D and trimming were read from the DNA. The table shows 200,000 to 250,000 clones, with 75% to 85% occurring only once. Seattle patients were enrolled during active infection and followed longitudinally. In its sample, this clone was seen once. J was trimmed by 5 bases and V by 2 bases; bases with no gene match: 11. Germline V CDR1 and CDR2: LNHDA, SQIVND (reference sequence). The CDR3 extends over 16 amino acids.

The specimen sequenced was peripheral blood. The receptor comes from a woman between 65 and 79 years old with COVID-19, enrolled during active disease. The chain couples TRBV19 to TRBJ1-1, with TRBD1 matching 7 bases. For the CDR3, the DNA is TGTGCCAGTAGTATAAGCGGGTCGACAGGGAGAACTGAAGCTTTCTTT. Protein product: CASSISGSTGRTEAFF.